This TCR beta chain derives from a study of glioma-infiltrating T cells after dendritic cell vaccination. The immunoSEQ assay amplified TCRB CDR3 from up to roughly 2 ug DNA. Profiled with immunoSEQ multiplex PCR; TCRdb holds only in-frame clones, not every one. The table has 25,000 to 35,000 clones, roughly nine tenths seen once; the top ten hold over 2%. J was trimmed by 7 bases and V by 7 bases; bases with no gene match: 9. This CDR3 is built from 14 residues. Germline V gene sequence: CDR1 SGHRS, CDR2 YFSETQ. The source is a human donor with glioblastoma. The chain employs TRBV5-1 and TRBJ2-1, with 9 nucleotides matching TRBD2. Sequenced material: blood, taken before dendritic cell vaccination. The CDR3: CASGPGTSFNEQFF. CDR3 nucleotide sequence: TGCGCCAGCGGGCCCGGGACTAGCTTTAATGAGCAGTTCTTC.